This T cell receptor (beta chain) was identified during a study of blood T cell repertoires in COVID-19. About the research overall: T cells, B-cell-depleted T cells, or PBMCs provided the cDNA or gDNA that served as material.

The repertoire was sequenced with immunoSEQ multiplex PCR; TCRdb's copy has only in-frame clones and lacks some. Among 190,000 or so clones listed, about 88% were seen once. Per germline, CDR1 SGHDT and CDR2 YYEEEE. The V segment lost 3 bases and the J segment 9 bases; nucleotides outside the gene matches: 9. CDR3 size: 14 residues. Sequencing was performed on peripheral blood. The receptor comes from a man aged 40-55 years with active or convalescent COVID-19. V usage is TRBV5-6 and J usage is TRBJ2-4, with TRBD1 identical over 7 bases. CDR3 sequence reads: CASSSTGTVGIQYF. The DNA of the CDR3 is TGTGCCAGCAGCTCAACCGGGACAGTGGGCATTCAGTACTTC.